A selection of T cell receptor beta chains follows, all from one sample in a study of tumor-infiltrating lymphocytes in localized non-small cell lung cancer. The method was immunoSEQ multiplex PCR; TCRdb's version includes in-frame clones alone and lacks a portion of them. Among more than 8,500 clones, 65% to 85% were seen once, and the ten largest hold approximately 9.8%. The material sequenced was uninvolved lung tissue not adjacent to the tumor. The receptor set was obtained from a human donor with non-small cell lung cancer. Each CDR3 is given with its conserved first and last residue. Fields, in order: clone size, V gene, D gene, J gene, CDR3 DNA, CDR3 protein. A D gene is named only where the DNA matches it firmly. Rows give clone size only sometimes, using once, few, many, or a class for an expanded clone.

NA	TRBV9	NA	TRBJ2-3	TGTGCCAGCAGCGTAGACCCTTCCACAGATACGCAGTATTTT	CASSVDPSTDTQYF
NA	TRBV10-3	NA	TRBJ1-3	TGTGCCATCAGGGGGGACACCTCTGGAAACACCATATATTTT	CAIRGDTSGNTIYF
NA	TRBV20-1	NA	TRBJ1-1	TGCAGTGCTAGTCGGAGGAGAGAAGCTTTCTTT	CSASRRREAFF
NA	TRBV28	NA	TRBJ1-3	TGTGCCAGTCGCGCAGCGAACCTCCTAGGAAACACCATATATTTT	CASRAANLLGNTIYF
NA	TRBV20-1	TRBD1	TRBJ1-1	TGCAGTGCTAGGGGGACAGGGGATCCCCTATTT	CSARGTGDPLF
NA	TRBV6-5	NA	TRBJ1-3	TGTGCCAGCAGTTACGAGGGCAGATCTGGAAACACCATATATTTT	CASSYEGRSGNTIYF
NA	TRBV4-1	NA	TRBJ2-7	TGCGCCAGCAGCCTTTTCCCAGGGGCCTTCTCCTACGAGCAGTACTTC	CASSLFPGAFSYEQYF
NA	TRBV6-6	TRBD1	TRBJ2-7	TGTGCCAGCAGTAACCCCGGGACAGGGGGCTACGAGCAGTACTTC	CASSNPGTGGYEQYF
NA	TRBV27	NA	TRBJ2-3	TGTGCCAGCAGTTTAGGAGGGACAGATACGCAGTATTTT	CASSLGGTDTQYF
NA	TRBV6-5	NA	TRBJ1-5	TGTGCCAGCACCCCAGGTATCGGCCCGAATCAGCCCCAGCATTTT	CASTPGIGPNQPQHF
NA	TRBV6-6	TRBD1	TRBJ2-7	TGTGCCAGCAGTTACTCGGGGTGGGACAGGGGAACCGAGCAGTACTTC	CASSYSGWDRGTEQYF
NA	TRBV30	NA	TRBJ2-6	TGTGCCTGGACAAGGGGAAGGGTAACTGGGGCCAACGTCCTGACTTTC	CAWTRGRVTGANVLTF
once	TRBV5-6	NA	TRBJ2-2	TGTGCCAGCAGCTTGGTGGTCGGGGAGCTGTTTTTT	CASSLVVGELFF
NA	TRBV7-8	NA	TRBJ1-5	TGTGCCAGCAGCTTAAGACTGGCGCAGCCCCAGCATTTT	CASSLRLAQPQHF
few	TRBV28	TRBD2	TRBJ2-2	TGTGCCAGCAGTACCTCCCCGGGACTAGCGGGAGTAATCCCCGGGGAGCTGTTTTTT	CASSTSPGLAGVIPGELFF
NA	TRBV19	NA	TRBJ1-1	TGTGCCAGTAGTATAAGACGGAACACTGAAGCTTTCTTT	CASSIRRNTEAFF